This entry concerns a single T cell receptor beta chain. This clone's antigen is unknown. No quality values exist for individual bases; no much larger clone is one base distant. The library was generated by the immunoSEQ multiplex PCR assay. Deep sequencing of rearranged TCR beta loci, alongside multiparametric flow cytometry, was used to profile T cell repertoires. What TCRdb holds here is the immuneACCESS table cut down to in-frame rearrangements. Part of the clones is not present; checked against another copy, under half of the missing clones reflect an unresolved V gene, and the others are unexplained. This sample is represented by 30,000 or so clones; about nine tenths of them were singletons. Clones ranked in the top ten supply around 50% of the sample. These data originate in a study of lymphopenia after photon versus proton radiotherapy (dated by TCRdb to the late 2010s). With regard to the full study: The study compared the immunological effects of photon versus proton radiation therapy in patients with gastrointestinal tumors who developed high-grade lymphopenia. The cohort comprised 15 to 20 patients with gastrointestinal tumors who received either photon or proton therapy and then developed lymphopenia. The goal of the study was to describe how the two radiation modalities differ in their effects on the immune system. The paper as a whole reports these results and caveats: Once the lymphocyte count had reached its nadir, the repertoires of photon-treated patients showed oligoclonal expansion, particularly of CD8+ Temra cells, and this expansion drove the decline in diversity. During treatment, patients who received photon therapy lost naive T cells and TCR diversity and gained effector/memory populations, whereas patients who received proton therapy remained relatively stable. Among patients across the cohort who died, overall survival time showed an inverse correlation with a larger post-nadir drop in TCR diversity. The authors looked at the survival association only in patients who died, and they framed better survival with proton therapy as a possibility rather than a demonstrated result.

The trim is 1 base for V and 7 bases for J, with a gap of 20 bases between the germline ends. CDR1 is given as MGHRA and CDR2 as YSYEKL, both from the germline V gene. The CDR3 measures 17 amino acids from cysteine to phenylalanine. CDR3 DNA is the only sequence kept; it has 51 bases, read in frame from the first base. Sequencing used peripheral blood, obtained from a patient treated with proton-based radiotherapy. This clonotype originated in a woman in her sixties with cholangiocarcinoma. Some clones in this sample may be carry-over from other donors' samples. This chain joins TRBV4-1 to TRBJ1-5; a weak D assignment points to TRBD1 (6 bases agree). The nucleotide sequence reads as follows: TGCGCCAGCAGCCAAGTCGGCCTTCCAGGGGTACGACAGCCCCAGCATTTT. This codes for CASSQVGLPGVRQPQHF.